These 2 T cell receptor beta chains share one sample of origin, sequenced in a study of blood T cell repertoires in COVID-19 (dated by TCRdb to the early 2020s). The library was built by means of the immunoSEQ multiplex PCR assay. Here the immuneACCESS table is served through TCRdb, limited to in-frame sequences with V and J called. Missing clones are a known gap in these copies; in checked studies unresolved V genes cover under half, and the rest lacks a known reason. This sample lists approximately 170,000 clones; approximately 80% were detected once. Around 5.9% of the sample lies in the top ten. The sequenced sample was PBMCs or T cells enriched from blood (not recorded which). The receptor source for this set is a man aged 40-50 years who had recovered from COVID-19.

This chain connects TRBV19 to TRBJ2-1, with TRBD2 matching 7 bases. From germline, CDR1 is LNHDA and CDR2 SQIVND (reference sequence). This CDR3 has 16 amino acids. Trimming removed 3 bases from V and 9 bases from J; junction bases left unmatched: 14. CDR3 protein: CASSISAGEILPEQFF. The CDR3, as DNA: TGTGCCAGTAGTATCTCGGCGGGGGAGATACTACCTGAGCAGTTCTTC.

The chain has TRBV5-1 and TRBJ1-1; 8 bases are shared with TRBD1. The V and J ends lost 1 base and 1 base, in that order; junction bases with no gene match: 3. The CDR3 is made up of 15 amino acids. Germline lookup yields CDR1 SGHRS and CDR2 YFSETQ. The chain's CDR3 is CASSLTTGENTEAFF. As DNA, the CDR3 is TGCGCCAGCAGCTTGACGACAGGGGAGAACACTGAAGCTTTCTTT.